This record covers a single TCR beta chain. The specificity of this receptor is unknown. Within one base of it there is no much larger clone, and no base qualities were kept. This entry is derived from a study of T-cell memory formation after mild COVID-19 (dated by TCRdb to the early 2020s). Describing the broader study: Most TCR sequence clusters were specific to one of the two donors. The cohort comprised two young, previously healthy adult volunteers, one female and one male. In a couple of donors, T-cell clones that expanded and contracted after mild COVID-19 were followed by sequencing TCRalpha and TCRbeta repertoires longitudinally.

The CDR3, cysteine through phenylalanine, is 11 amino acids long. Only the CDR3 DNA stays, 33 bases, in frame from base 1. The germline V gene sets CDR1 to MNHEY and CDR2 to SVGEGT. Deletion took 5 bases off V and 5 bases off J, with a span of 7 bases between the germline ends. Findings and caveats that apply to the study as a whole: Some responding clones were detected in pre-infection memory, suggesting pre-existing cross-reactive memory T cells joined the SARS-CoV-2 response. Contracting CD4+ clones were located mainly in the CM and EM memory subsets, whereas CD8+ clones were found to be enriched in EMRA. The study covered only a couple of mild cases, and larger cohorts including severe cases with pre-infection samples were considered necessary. The second-wave clones that peaked on day 37 were not confirmed to be SARS-CoV-2 specific. Balanced CD4/CD8 phenotypes were observed for clones contracting from day 15 to 85, whereas a bias towards CD4+ was observed for a second wave of clones expanding from day 15 to 37.

Sequencing was performed on an Illumina NovaSeq 6000. Using 5'RACE with constant-segment primers, TCRalpha and TCRbeta cDNA libraries were constructed, with sample barcodes and unique molecular identifiers added in the process. RNA was extracted from every sample with Trizol reagent. Libraries were amplified in two PCR steps, with a second sample barcode and Illumina TruSeq adapters added in the second step. Sequencing of the libraries was done on an Illumina NovaSeq, producing 2 x 150 bp paired-end reads. The authors processed their data as follows. Demultiplexing of reads and collapsing into UMI-guided consensus sequences were performed with migec v1.2.7. With mixcr v2.1.11, UMI consensuses were aligned to TRA and TRB V and J templates and assembled into clonotypes. Clonotypes were classified as expanded or contracted when called significant by both edgeR and NoisET, with noise models trained on biological replicates. edgeR calls used a false discovery rate-adjusted p below 0.01 and a log2 fold-change threshold of 1. As an exploratory analysis of dynamics, max-normalized trajectories of the 1000 most abundant clonotypes were examined with PCA combined with hierarchical clustering. Separately sequenced CD4+ and CD8+ repertoires were used to assign a CD4 or CD8 phenotype to each responding clone. TCRdb reanalyzed the raw reads on its own, using fastp at Q25 for trimming and MiXCR for clone calling, and kept in-frame beta chains. One record per CDR3 amino acid sequence lists the most common genes and DNA. The V and J calls, along with clone size, are taken from TCRdb and not from the paper's own processing. The sample profile shows just over 400,000 distinct CDR3 sequences; around 22% of them were found once. Of the sample, around 13% is held by the ten largest clones.

Ficoll-Paque density gradient centrifugation was the method used to isolate PBMCs. Sequencing was performed on PBMCs or a T cell subset sorted from them (not recorded which). The rearranged chain carries TRBV6-2 or TRBV6-3 and TRBJ2-7; the D gene cannot be named for sure. The origin of this receptor is an adult woman who had mild COVID-19 (a few samples of this study predate the infection). The sample titles of this study are shuffled in the database, so cell type and time point are left out; the donor was told from shared clones. The DNA sequence follows: TGTGCCAGCAGTCGTTATCACGAGCAGTACTTC. Translated, it reads CASSRYHEQYF.